This TCR beta chain was obtained from a study of blood T cell repertoires in COVID-19. Study in general: Both acute and convalescent COVID-19 samples were obtained from the United States, Italy and Spain. From T cells, B-cell-depleted T cells, or PBMCs came the material, which was cDNA or gDNA.

Authors' processing steps: It was from reference gene primer amplification that nucleated cell counts were estimated. Method: immunoSEQ multiplex PCR; TCRdb's copy keeps in-frame clones and lacks some. V and J calls plus clone size are reproduced from that table; the DNA served to infer D and trimming. The sample lists just over 60,000 clones, around 79% occurring once. The junction had 10 bases not matched to a gene; V was cut back by 4 bases and J by 7 bases. The CDR3 contains 16 residues. CDR1 is SNHLY, CDR2 FYNNEI, per germline. This chain connects TRBV2 to TRBJ1-4, with TRBD1 matching over 9 bases. Sequences were obtained from peripheral blood. The sequence derives from a man aged 55 to 70 with acute or convalescent COVID-19. CDR3 in DNA: TGTGCCAGCAGTGCGGACACAGGGGGCTTAAGTGAAAAACTGTTTTTT. This translates into CASSADTGGLSEKLFF.